The rows below give T cell receptor beta chains drawn from one sample of a study of T cells in Graves' hyperthyroidism and ophthalmopathy. TCRdb fed the multiplex PCR reads into MiXCR, producing one record per CDR3 protein. The sample comprises hundreds of thousands of distinct CDR3 sequences, under 20% of which are singletons, and 3.5% to 4% rests with the top ten. Sequencing was done on a sample of blood. The receptor source for this set is a woman aged 25 to 45 with Graves' hyperthyroidism. The conserved cysteine and the conserved F or W are not part of the CDR3 here.

TRBV12-3/TRBV12-4,TRBJ1-2,ASRQIRVGYT
TRBV11-2,TRBJ2-5,ASSPNTGVETQY
TRBV11-2,TRBJ1-2,ASSFLQGGGLDYT
TRBV20-1,TRBJ1-1,SAFQTGTTEAF
TRBV12-3/TRBV12-4,TRBJ2-2,ASTLGQGIGELF
TRBV20-1,TRBJ1-1,SAREGGSNTEAF
TRBV29-1,TRBJ2-3,SVRTRFTDTRY
TRBV28,TRBJ2-1,ASSFVGNEQF
TRBV6-1,TRBJ2-7,ASSLPGLGQHEQY
TRBV5-1,TRBJ1-4,ASSFQGTETNEKLF
TRBV28,TRBJ2-7,ASSPSGRASEQY
TRBV19,TRBJ2-1,ASNLLAGAQNEQF
TRBV28,TRBJ2-5,ASSSGLPETQY
TRBV5-4,TRBJ1-2,ASSLGTLPGSTYGYT
TRBV9,TRBJ2-3,ASSPYTGLAGGPDTQY
TRBV6-1,TRBJ2-1,ASRRRRGRVPSSSYNEQF
TRBV7-9,TRBJ1-1,ASSPSGGGEGTEAF
TRBV28,TRBJ1-4,ASSVGVPEKLF
TRBV5-6,TRBJ2-2,ASSALNPSNTGELF
TRBV9,TRBJ2-7,ASSQAASGNYEQY
TRBV10-3,TRBJ1-3,AISATGSGNTIY
TRBV7-8,TRBJ2-3,ASSPKSKDTQY
TRBV5-5,TRBJ2-1,ASSSPGGRNNEQF
TRBV29-1,TRBJ1-5,SVVEGTPGQPQH
TRBV28,TRBJ2-2,ASSSEGTGELF
TRBV12-3/TRBV12-4,TRBJ1-4,ASSQDSPPNEKLF
TRBV11-2,TRBJ2-3,ASSRGWVLSTDTQY
TRBV28,TRBJ2-5,ASSPLVETQY
TRBV28,TRBJ1-3,ASRTSGDGNTIY
TRBV5-1,TRBJ2-2,ASRESNTGELF
TRBV28,TRBJ2-7,ASSFRLRVTYEQY
TRBV30,TRBJ1-1,AWRLWSRENTEAF
TRBV6-2/TRBV6-3,TRBJ2-2,ASSQWGQAPGELF
TRBV7-2,TRBJ2-7,ASSSDKTKHYEQY
TRBV6-1,TRBJ2-5,ASSVLAGAVETQY
TRBV6-1,TRBJ2-7,ASSFTGAEQY
TRBV24-1,TRBJ2-7,ATQGSEAYEQY
TRBV6-9,TRBJ2-3,ASSYGLHPLDTQY
TRBV19,TRBJ2-1,ASRAGGPYNEQF
TRBV7-2,TRBJ2-5,ASSFNLETQY
TRBV18,TRBJ2-2,ASSPLEPIGELF
TRBV9,TRBJ2-7,ASSPSPGTSDYEQY
TRBV6-2/TRBV6-3,TRBJ2-1,ASTLGLAAGEQF
TRBV29-1,TRBJ2-7,SVERASDENYEQY
TRBV2,TRBJ2-7,ASSEGYEQY
TRBV24-1,TRBJ2-3,ATSDFAGPGTDTQY
TRBV11-1,TRBJ2-1,ASRVHSGIYNEQF
TRBV7-2,TRBJ2-3,ASSSPWTDTQY
TRBV2,TRBJ1-2,ATSGETHYGYT
TRBV7-9,TRBJ2-3,ASSSGATSTDTQY
TRBV19,TRBJ1-2,ASSMVAQWMGYT
TRBV20-1,TRBJ2-7,SARVPTGYEQY
TRBV3-1,TRBJ2-3,ASSQVAPNTQY
TRBV19,TRBJ2-7,ASETSLGSYEQY
TRBV9,TRBJ2-1,ASSLSVQSGKDEQF